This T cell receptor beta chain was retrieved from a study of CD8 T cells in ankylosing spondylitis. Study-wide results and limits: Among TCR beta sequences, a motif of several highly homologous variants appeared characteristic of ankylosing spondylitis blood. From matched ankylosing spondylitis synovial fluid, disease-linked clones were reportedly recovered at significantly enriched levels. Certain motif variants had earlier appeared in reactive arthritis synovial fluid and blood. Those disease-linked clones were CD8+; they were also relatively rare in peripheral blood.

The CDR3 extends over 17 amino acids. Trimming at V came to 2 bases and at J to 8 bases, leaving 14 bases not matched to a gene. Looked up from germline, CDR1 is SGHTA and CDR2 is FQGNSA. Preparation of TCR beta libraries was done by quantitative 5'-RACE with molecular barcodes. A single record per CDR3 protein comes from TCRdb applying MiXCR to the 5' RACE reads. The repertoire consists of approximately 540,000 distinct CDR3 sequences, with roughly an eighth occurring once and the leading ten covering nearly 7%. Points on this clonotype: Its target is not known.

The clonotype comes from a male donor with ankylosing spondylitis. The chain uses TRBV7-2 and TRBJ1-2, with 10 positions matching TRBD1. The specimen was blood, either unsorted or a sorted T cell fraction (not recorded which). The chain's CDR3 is CASSLRMTGQGTGGYTF. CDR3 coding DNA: TGTGCCAGCAGCTTAAGAATGACGGGACAGGGGACAGGAGGCTACACCTTC.